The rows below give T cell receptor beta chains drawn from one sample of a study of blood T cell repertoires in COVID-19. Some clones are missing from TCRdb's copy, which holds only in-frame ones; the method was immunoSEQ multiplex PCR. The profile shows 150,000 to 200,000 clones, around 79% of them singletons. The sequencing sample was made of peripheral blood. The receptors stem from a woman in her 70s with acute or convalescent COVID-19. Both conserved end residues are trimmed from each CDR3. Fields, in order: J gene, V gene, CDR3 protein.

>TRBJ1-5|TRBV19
ASSIDQVQPQH
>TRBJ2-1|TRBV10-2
ASFSGSYNEQF
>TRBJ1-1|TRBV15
ATSRDLGPNTEAF
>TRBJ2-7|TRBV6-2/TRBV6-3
ASSYGASGSPWSEEQY
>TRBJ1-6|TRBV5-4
ASSWTGAVGSPLH
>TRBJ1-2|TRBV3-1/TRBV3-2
ASRLQGTNSNYGYT
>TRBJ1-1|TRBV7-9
ASSLDGTGGMNTEAF
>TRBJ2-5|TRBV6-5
ASSASWGHAETQY
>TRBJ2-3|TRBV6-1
ASSDGGVLAGRDTQY
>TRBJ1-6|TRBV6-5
ASSSLGDSNSPLH
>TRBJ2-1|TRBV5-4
ASSLPRLNEQF
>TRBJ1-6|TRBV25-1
ASSETGPNNSPLH
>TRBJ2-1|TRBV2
ASSDRASPGTYNEQF